This TCR beta chain was identified during a study of shared clonotypes between healthy human individuals. Here immunoSEQ multiplex PCR was the method, and the copy in TCRdb shows in-frame clones only, minus some. The table includes 2 million to 2.5 million clones, 85% to 95% detected once. This clone is a singleton in its sample. Germline-derived CDR1 and CDR2 are LNHNV and YYDKDF (reference sequence). This CDR3 comprises 17 residues. V was pared by 1 base and J by 7 bases, with 19 bases between. The gene calls are TRBV15 and TRBJ2-2; no clear D gene. Sequencing was carried out using naive CD4+ T cells from PBMCs. Stated subset: CD45RA+ positively selected. This clonotype originated in a man younger than 35 in good health. Some clones in this sample may be carry-over from other donors' samples. The CDR3 spells CATSRGSRLTSGGELFF. In nucleotides, the CDR3 is TGTGCCACCAGCAGAGGGAGTCGGCTGACCTCTGGCGGGGAGCTGTTTTTT.